This T cell receptor (beta chain) was observed in a study of blood T cells in healthy people across ages (dated by TCRdb to between 2014 and 2017). For the wider study: In model experiments, template switching captured about one uniquely barcoded TCR beta cDNA molecule for every two T cells. Four age groups were formed from the donors: young (average approximately 15 years), middle-aged (approximately 40), aged (roughly 59) and long-lived (82). Using deep sequencing normalized with unique cDNA molecular identifiers, the study measured how TCR beta repertoire diversity changes with age. To avoid experimental bias, donors of different ages were distributed randomly across sequencing lanes. For two donors (one aged 18 to 29 and one aged 80 or older), the study analyzed two additional independent replicas of 1 million unique cDNA reads from the same blood draw.

Study-wide conclusions, independent of this receptor: Compared with the aged group, more naive CD4+ T cells, fewer expanded clones and increased TCR diversity were shown by the long-lived group, suggesting age selection. There was a strong correlation between observed TCR beta diversity and the percentage of naive T cells measured by flow cytometry. Estimates of total diversity based on one million sequenced T cells were considered lower bounds and underestimates. Observed TCR beta diversity per million T cells fell roughly linearly with age, and a significant reduction was already apparent by age around 40. Donor CMV infection status was unknown, potentially confounding age-related changes in expanded clonotypes. Because profiling used bulk unsorted PBMCs, naive and antigen-experienced compartments could not be compared conclusively.

Donors were 39 systemically healthy Caucasian individuals from Russia aged roughly 6 to 90 years. Each donor gave ten milliliters of peripheral blood, drawn into EDTA-treated Vacutainer tubes. Ficoll-Paque density-gradient centrifugation was used to isolate PBMCs, with at least 6 million obtained per sample. Total RNA was extracted from PBMCs with Trizol reagent, with at least 6 micrograms obtained per sample. Naive CD45RAhigh/CD27high T cell percentages were measured by flow cytometry on a PBMC aliquot from every donor. Comments on this clonotype: Its specific antigen is unknown. Qualities for individual bases were not recorded, and no much larger clone is one base off.

Libraries were prepared through 5' RACE. The instrument given in TCRdb is Illumina HiSeq 2500. A second PCR of 7 to 11 cycles was run with a J-beta primer mix and a sample-barcoded 5' primer. A unique molecular identifier was introduced onto each TCR beta cDNA molecule by a template-switch 5' adaptor carrying 12 random nucleotides. Each sample yielded at least 3 million CDR3-containing paired-end reads. First-strand cDNA synthesis was performed from all RNA using the Mint cDNA synthesis kit, with priming by a TRBC-specific oligonucleotide. All cDNA was treated with uracil-DNA glycosylase and then went through a first 18-cycle PCR with the universal primers M1SS and BC2_uni_R. Concerning the study's data processing: For normalization, 1 million high-quality reads were randomly selected from each sample, with every read carrying a distinct molecular identifier. Reads with shared molecular identifiers were discarded instead of being binned into consensus sequences. CDR3 identification, clonotype clustering and error correction used MiTCR with a Q25 quality threshold and the strictest error-elimination algorithm. Lower-bound total TCR beta diversity was estimated with a nonparametric unseen species model using Euler transformation. TCRdb's own reprocessing of the public reads used fastp at Q25 and MiXCR and kept productive beta chains. Merged by CDR3 protein, the rows form single entries marked with the most common genes and DNA. In this record, the V and J calls reflect TCRdb's handling and not the investigators' own analysis. A total of around 320,000 distinct CDR3 sequences appear in this sample, 27% of them only once. Approximately 28% of the sample is held by the ten biggest clonotypes.

Spanning cysteine to phenylalanine, the CDR3 consists of 13 amino acids. Only the CDR3 portion is preserved as DNA: 39 bases, with reading frame beginning at the first base. CDR1 SNHLY and CDR2 FYNNEI are derived from the germline V gene. Trimming removed 3 bases from V and 0 bases from J, leaving 5 bases between the germline ends. Sequencing used blood. The source of this sequence is a woman between 65 and 79 years old in good health. This sequence uses TRBV2 and TRBJ1-1; the D segment could be TRBD1, given 5 matching bases. The DNA sequence is TGTGCCAGCAGTGACAGGGTGAACACTGAAGCTTTCTTT. This is translated as CASSDRVNTEAFF.